These 14 T cell receptor beta chains originate from one sample sequenced in a study of T cells in Graves' hyperthyroidism and ophthalmopathy. The source material, RNA transcripts, was used to amplify TCR beta CDR3 regions. First-round RT-PCR of the TCR CDR3 relied on the HTBI primer set. Each CDR3 protein is one row after TCRdb ran MiXCR on the multiplex PCR reads. The data hold roughly 800,000 distinct CDR3 sequences, with about two fifths observed a single time. The source material was blood. The receptor set was obtained from a man between 18 and 29 years old with Graves' hyperthyroidism.

The chain couples TRBV7-3 to TRBJ1-2, with D possibly being TRBD1 (5 bases). Looked up from germline, CDR1 is SGHTA and CDR2 is FQGTGA. The V gene lost 2 bases and the J gene lost 3 bases, with 10 bases spanning the gap. The CDR3 has 14 amino acids. For the CDR3, the DNA is TGTGCCAGCAGCTTAGGACCGGGACACTATGGCTACACCTTC. Its translation is CASSLGPGHYGYTF.

This clonotype was observed many times. The chain recombines TRBV5-1 with TRBJ1-1; D perhaps matches TRBD1 (5 bases). This CDR3 contains 14 residues. The V end lost 4 bases, the J end lost 4 bases, and 14 bases lay between the germline ends. The germline CDR1 and CDR2 sequences are SGHRS and YFSETQ. CDR3 in DNA: TGCGCCAGCAGCCCCGGGACGTGGGGCACTGAAGCTTTCTTT. Amino acid sequence: CASSPGTWGTEAFF. Full variable domain (remainder filled in from reference TRBV5-1 and TRBJ1-1): KAGVTQTPRYLIKTRGQQVTLSCSPISGHRSVSWYQQTPGQGLQFLFEYFSETQRNKGNFPGRFSGRQFSNSRSEMNVSTLELGDSALYLCASSPGTWGTEAFFGQGTRLTVV.

This clonotype was seen a few times. This chain uses TRBV11-3 with TRBJ2-2, with D tentatively TRBD1 (5 bases). CDR1 and CDR2 (germline): SGHNT, YENEEA. This CDR3 region has 15 residues. V lost 5 bases, J lost 5 bases, and 15 bases lay in between. CDR3 bases: TGTGCCAGCAGCATGGACACCGGTTGGACCGGGGAGCTGTTTTTT. This codes for CASSMDTGWTGELFF.

V is TRBV29-1 and J is TRBJ2-3, with D hard to call. Per the germline V gene, CDR1 is SQVTM and CDR2 is ANQGSEA. The CDR3 covers 11 residues. V was clipped by 5 bases and J by 4 bases, with 7 bases between them. Here the CDR3 reads CSVRVADTQYF. The CDR3 DNA reads as TGCAGCGTTCGGGTCGCAGATACGCAGTATTTT.

The V gene is TRBV7-9, the J gene TRBJ1-4; 9 positions match TRBD1. The ends lost 8 bases at V and 8 bases at J; junction bases unmatched: 6. Germline V gene sequence: CDR1 SEHNR, CDR2 FQNEAQ (reference sequence). The CDR3 spans 13 residues. CDR3 protein: CASGGQGGEKLFF. The CDR3, as DNA: TGTGCCAGCGGGGGACAGGGTGGCGAAAAACTGTTTTTT.

This clonotype was seen at least ten times. J is TRBJ1-1 and V is TRBV10-2; 9 bases line up with TRBD1. CDR1 WSHSY and CDR2 SAAADI come from the germline V gene. The CDR3 extends over 15 amino acids. V was clipped by 6 bases and J by 6 bases; unmatched bases: 11. The CDR3 spells CASSPPGQGWSEAFF. The CDR3 nucleotides read TGCGCCAGCAGCCCGCCGGGACAGGGTTGGTCTGAAGCTTTCTTT.

This clonotype came up many times. The chain joins TRBV4-2 to TRBJ2-5; 8 nucleotides align to TRBD1. CDR1 is LGHNA, CDR2 YNFKEQ, per germline. There are 15 residues in the CDR3. Trimming removed 3 bases from V and 5 bases from J; junction bases left unmatched: 8. CDR3 residues: CASSHLTGGDETQYF. In DNA, the CDR3 is TGTGCCAGCAGCCATCTCACAGGGGGTGATGAGACCCAGTACTTC.

The chain uses TRBV12-3 or TRBV12-4 and TRBJ2-2, with 7 positions matching TRBD1. Trimming at V came to 9 bases and at J to 6 bases, leaving 10 bases not matched to a gene. The CDR3 has 14 amino acids. The chain's CDR3 is CASRQGTVPGELFF. The CDR3 nucleotides read TGTGCCAGTCGACAGGGAACCGTCCCCGGGGAGCTGTTTTTT.

The CDR3 DNA reads as TGTGCCAGCAGCTCTCCCGACAGGGGCCAAGAGACCCAGTACTTC. Protein sequence: CASSSPDRGQETQYF. The genes are TRBV7-1 and TRBJ2-5; 8 nucleotides align to TRBD1. TRBV7-1 is an open reading frame, and its role is uncertain. The length of the CDR3 is 15 residues. Germline trimming cut 3 bases from V and 1 base from J; bases unmatched to any gene: 4.

This clonotype came up a few times. The chain uses TRBV5-1 and TRBJ1-2; D not resolved. The CDR3 length is 15 residues. From germline, CDR1 is SGHRS and CDR2 YFSETQ. Trimming took off 4 bases at V and 4 bases at J, with 17 bases between the two ends. Here the CDR3 reads CASSQELGITYGYTF. The CDR3 nucleotides read TGCGCCAGCAGCCAAGAGCTAGGAATAACCTATGGCTACACCTTC.

This clonotype showed up just a few times. The chain has TRBV6-1 and TRBJ2-2; D uncertain. Germline CDR1 is MNHNS and CDR2 is SASEGT. V lost 1 base and J lost 4, with 7 bases in between. This CDR3 comprises 14 residues. This chain's CDR3 is CASSEVRFTGELFF. The CDR3 region has the DNA TGTGCCAGCAGTGAAGTGCGGTTCACCGGGGAGCTGTTTTTT.

Only a few counts were recorded for this clonotype. The chain employs TRBV5-1 and TRBJ1-5; TRBD1 might be the D (5 bases). This CDR3 region has 17 residues. V was pared by 4 bases and J by 7 bases, with 24 bases between. Germline CDR1 is SGHRS and CDR2 is YFSETQ. In DNA, the CDR3 is TGCGCCAGCAGCCCCGGTGGGGGAGGAGGCCAGGGACAGCCCCAGCATTTT. The encoded protein is CASSPGGGGGQGQPQHF.

The genes are TRBV12-3 or TRBV12-4 and TRBJ2-5; D is possibly TRBD1 (5 bases). This CDR3 is 13 amino acids long. V lost 8 bases to trimming and J lost 5 bases, with 15 bases between them. CDR3: CASSDSRLETQYF. The CDR3 DNA reads as TGTGCCAGCTCCGACAGTCGGTTGGAGACCCAGTACTTC.

A few counts support this clonotype. This chain connects TRBV20-1 to TRBJ1-2; 9 nucleotides align to TRBD1. Germline CDR1 reads DFQATT; CDR2 reads SNEGSKA (reference sequence). The V segment lost 0 bases and the J segment 3 bases; nucleotides outside the gene matches: 14. CDR3 length equals 18 residues. CDR3 sequence: CSARDKPLQGALDYGYTF. CDR3 DNA: TGCAGTGCTAGAGACAAACCTCTACAGGGGGCGTTGGACTATGGCTACACCTTC.